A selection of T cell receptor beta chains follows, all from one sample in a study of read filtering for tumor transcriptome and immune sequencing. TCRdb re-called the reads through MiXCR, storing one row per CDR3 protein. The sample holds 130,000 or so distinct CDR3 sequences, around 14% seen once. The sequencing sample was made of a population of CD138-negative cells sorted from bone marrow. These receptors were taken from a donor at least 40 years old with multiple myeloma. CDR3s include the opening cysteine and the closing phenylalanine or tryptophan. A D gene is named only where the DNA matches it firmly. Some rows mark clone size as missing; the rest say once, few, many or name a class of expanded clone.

CDR3nt: TGCGCCAGCAGCCCGAATGACGAGCAGTTCTTC
CDR3aa: CASSPNDEQFF
v_gene: TRBV5-1
j_gene: TRBJ2-1
abundance: -
d_gene: -

CDR3nt: TGTGCCAGCAGCGTAGCTACGGGACGGATGGCCTCCTACAATGAGCAGTTCTTC
CDR3aa: CASSVATGRMASYNEQFF
v_gene: TRBV9
j_gene: TRBJ2-1
abundance: many
d_gene: -

CDR3nt: TGTGCCATCAGTGGCACTAGCGGGAGCAATGAGCAGTTCTTC
CDR3aa: CAISGTSGSNEQFF
v_gene: TRBV10-3
j_gene: TRBJ2-1
abundance: many
d_gene: TRBD2

CDR3nt: TGTGCCAGTAGTATTCCCTTCAGCCCAGTTACGCAGTATTTT
CDR3aa: CASSIPFSPVTQYF
v_gene: TRBV19
j_gene: TRBJ2-3
abundance: many
d_gene: -

CDR3nt: TGTGCCAGTTCGCCGACCACCTTTTACAATGAGCAGTTCTTC
CDR3aa: CASSPTTFYNEQFF
v_gene: TRBV9
j_gene: TRBJ2-1
abundance: many
d_gene: -

CDR3nt: TGTGCCAGCAGCTTTGGTGCCAGTAGAAATGAAAAACTGTTTTTT
CDR3aa: CASSFGASRNEKLFF
v_gene: TRBV7-9
j_gene: TRBJ1-4
abundance: few
d_gene: -

CDR3nt: TGCAGTGCTCTGGACGATGGGACTGAAGCTTTCTTT
CDR3aa: CSALDDGTEAFF
v_gene: TRBV20-1
j_gene: TRBJ1-1
abundance: -
d_gene: -

CDR3nt: TGTGCCAGCAGTTCCCCGTGGCGGGGAGGCGGGAACACTGAAGCTTTCTTT
CDR3aa: CASSSPWRGGGNTEAFF
v_gene: TRBV6-5
j_gene: TRBJ1-1
abundance: many
d_gene: -

CDR3nt: TGCAGTGCTAGAGAGCCCCGAAGAGGGTACGAGCAGTACTTC
CDR3aa: CSAREPRRGYEQYF
v_gene: TRBV20-1
j_gene: TRBJ2-7
abundance: many
d_gene: -

CDR3nt: TGCAGCGCCGGGGACTCCCGCGGGGGGGCCCAGTACTTC
CDR3aa: CSAGDSRGGAQYF
v_gene: TRBV29-1
j_gene: TRBJ2-5
abundance: many
d_gene: TRBD2

CDR3nt: TGCAGTGCTAGAGAGTGGGGCGGCGCCTATAATTCACCCCTCCACTTT
CDR3aa: CSAREWGGAYNSPLHF
v_gene: TRBV20-1
j_gene: TRBJ1-6
abundance: many
d_gene: -

CDR3nt: TGTGCCAGCAGCTCGGCTAGCTCGTCCGGGGAGCTGTTTTTT
CDR3aa: CASSSASSSGELFF
v_gene: TRBV7-9
j_gene: TRBJ2-2
abundance: many
d_gene: -

CDR3nt: TGCGCCAGCAGCCAAGGGGTACCCGGGACTAACTACAATGAGCAGTTCTTC
CDR3aa: CASSQGVPGTNYNEQFF
v_gene: TRBV4-3
j_gene: TRBJ2-1
abundance: many
d_gene: TRBD2

CDR3nt: TGTGCCAGCAGTTACTCGATCCTAGCGGCCTCCTACGAGCAGTACTTC
CDR3aa: CASSYSILAASYEQYF
v_gene: TRBV6-5
j_gene: TRBJ2-7
abundance: many
d_gene: TRBD2

CDR3nt: TGTGCCAGCAGCCAAGCTCGCGGACCCAATCAGCCCCAGCATTTT
CDR3aa: CASSQARGPNQPQHF
v_gene: TRBV3-1
j_gene: TRBJ1-5
abundance: many
d_gene: -

CDR3nt: TGTGCCAGCATCTCGGACAGAATGAACACTGAAGCTTTCTTT
CDR3aa: CASISDRMNTEAFF
v_gene: TRBV7-9
j_gene: TRBJ1-1
abundance: many
d_gene: -

CDR3nt: TGTGCCAGCAGCTGGGGACAGGGGGCTGAGACCCAGTACTTC
CDR3aa: CASSWGQGAETQYF
v_gene: TRBV7-9
j_gene: TRBJ2-5
abundance: -
d_gene: TRBD1

CDR3nt: TGTGCCAGCAGCAACGGACAGGGGGCCTACGAGCAGTACTTC
CDR3aa: CASSNGQGAYEQYF
v_gene: TRBV3-1
j_gene: TRBJ2-7
abundance: many
d_gene: TRBD1

CDR3nt: TGTGCCACCAAGGGACAAAACACCGGGGAGCTGTTTTTT
CDR3aa: CATKGQNTGELFF
v_gene: TRBV15
j_gene: TRBJ2-2
abundance: -
d_gene: -

CDR3nt: TGTGCCAGCAGCTTAGGACTACCCATTAACACCGGGGAGCTGTTTTTT
CDR3aa: CASSLGLPINTGELFF
v_gene: TRBV11-2
j_gene: TRBJ2-2
abundance: many
d_gene: -

CDR3nt: TGTGCCAGCAGTTTATTTAACACCGGGGAGCTGTTTTTT
CDR3aa: CASSLFNTGELFF
v_gene: TRBV27
j_gene: TRBJ2-2
abundance: few
d_gene: -

CDR3nt: TGTGCCAGCAGTTACTCCTCTCGACCCACAGATACGCAGTATTTT
CDR3aa: CASSYSSRPTDTQYF
v_gene: TRBV6-5
j_gene: TRBJ2-3
abundance: -
d_gene: -

CDR3nt: TGTGCCAGCAGCTATAAGGGACCATCCCCCTACGAGCAGTACTTC
CDR3aa: CASSYKGPSPYEQYF
v_gene: TRBV7-2
j_gene: TRBJ2-7
abundance: -
d_gene: -

CDR3nt: TGTGCCAGCAGCATAAGACAGGGAAGCACTGAAGCTTTCTTT
CDR3aa: CASSIRQGSTEAFF
v_gene: TRBV7-2
j_gene: TRBJ1-1
abundance: many
d_gene: TRBD1

CDR3nt: TGTGCCAGCAGCCCCGACGGGGGAAATGAGCAGTTCTTC
CDR3aa: CASSPDGGNEQFF
v_gene: TRBV4-2
j_gene: TRBJ2-1
abundance: -
d_gene: -

CDR3nt: TGTGCCAGCAGCTTCGGACTAGCGGGAGGATCGGATACGCAGTATTTT
CDR3aa: CASSFGLAGGSDTQYF
v_gene: TRBV6-6
j_gene: TRBJ2-3
abundance: many
d_gene: TRBD2

CDR3nt: TGTGCCAGCAGTGAGCCTAGGACAGGGTCGGGGGAGCAGTACTTC
CDR3aa: CASSEPRTGSGEQYF
v_gene: TRBV6-1
j_gene: TRBJ2-7
abundance: many
d_gene: TRBD1

CDR3nt: TGTGCCATCAGTGAAGGCGGCTACAATGAGCAGTTCTTC
CDR3aa: CAISEGGYNEQFF
v_gene: TRBV10-3
j_gene: TRBJ2-1
abundance: -
d_gene: -